This T cell receptor (beta chain) derives from a study of T cell responses to AZD1222 COVID-19 vaccine. Study observations and caveats: Only five to seven AZD1222 recipients tested seropositive at baseline. Of spike-specific TCRs, nearly half reportedly target regions left unmutated in variants.

In the case of this clone: Its antigen is unidentified.

Profiled with immunoSEQ multiplex PCR; TCRdb holds only in-frame clones, not every one. The sample lists 120,000 or so clones, 84% occurring once. Deletions cut 0 bases from V and 1 base from J, with 8 bases between. CDR1 SGHKS and CDR2 YYEKEE come from the germline V gene (reference sequence). The CDR3 spans 14 residues. Second-dose timings of about 4 or about 12 weeks were pooled. V is TRBV5-5 and J is TRBJ2-7, with D possibly TRBD1 on 6 matching bases. The sequencing used peripheral blood, collected 28 days after the second AZD1222 dose. The sequence came from an adult who received the AZD1222 COVID-19 vaccine. CDR3 amino acids: CASSLGQESYEQYF. CDR3 DNA: TGTGCCAGCAGCTTGGGACAGGAGTCCTACGAGCAGTACTTC.